Detailed here is one T cell receptor beta chain. This entry belongs to a study of blood T cell repertoires in COVID-19. Germline CDR1 SEHNR, CDR2 FQNEAQ (reference sequence). CDR3 length: 15 residues. Unmatched junction bases numbered 8, after V lost 5 bases and J lost 5 bases. TCRdb keeps only in-frame clones here, not all; method: immunoSEQ multiplex PCR. The sample carries roughly 220,000 clones, 65% to 90% recorded once. This receptor was identified in a woman in her forties with acute COVID-19. Sequencing was carried out using PBMCs or T cells enriched from blood (not recorded which). The chain couples TRBV7-9 to TRBJ1-4, with 7 bases matching TRBD1. The CDR3 coding sequence is TGTGCCAGCAGCCTCCGGACAGGCTCAAATGAAAAACTGTTTTTT. Translating gives CASSLRTGSNEKLFF.